This passage covers 3 T cell receptor beta chains from one sample sequenced in a study of blood T cells in healthy people across ages. A sample-barcoded 5' primer and a J-beta primer mix were used in a second PCR of roughly 6 to 11 cycles. TCRdb re-called the 5' RACE reads through MiXCR, storing one row per CDR3 protein. The table records 780,000 or so distinct CDR3 sequences, roughly 50% of them present only once. Sequencing used blood. The receptors shown here come from a man at least 80 years old in good health.

This chain joins TRBV7-6 and TRBJ2-7; TRBD2 aligns across 7 bases. TRBJ2-5 matches the DNA end more closely, so the J call is doubtful. CDR1 and CDR2 (germline): SGHVS, FNYEAQ. The CDR3 has 15 amino acids. The CDR3 spells CASNPLAELRETQYF. The CDR3 region has the DNA TGTGCCAGCAATCCCCTAGCGGAGCTCCGAGAGACCCAGTACTTC.

V usage is TRBV20-1 and J usage is TRBJ2-5; possibly TRBD1 for D (6 bases). CDR1 and CDR2 (germline): DFQATT, SNEGSKA (reference sequence). The CDR3 sequence is 13 residues long. V was trimmed by 6 bases and J by 2 bases, leaving 13 bases between them. The CDR3 region has the DNA TGCAGTGCCCTCAGGACAGCACAAGAGACCCAGTACTTC. This encodes CSALRTAQETQYF.

The chain joins TRBV12-3 or TRBV12-4 to TRBJ2-1; TRBD2 agrees at 15 bases. V lost 5 bases to trimming and J lost 4 bases; unmatched junction nucleotides: 15. The CDR3 runs to 20 residues. CDR3 DNA sequence: TGTGCCAGCAGTCCTCAGACGGGACTAGCGGGGGGACTGGGATACAATGAGCAGTTCTTC. This translates into CASSPQTGLAGGLGYNEQFF.